These 18 T cell receptor beta chains were sequenced from one sample in a study of CD8+ T cells in alopecia areata. Sequencing used cDNA as its template, made by extracting RNA and reverse transcribing it. Sequencing was performed with immunoSEQ multiplex PCR; in TCRdb, only in-frame clones are kept and a portion is missing. The sample carries about 220,000 clones, about three fifths recorded once. The treatment denotes: oral pan-JAK inhibitor, 5-10 mg twice daily. The sample here was CD4+ T cells sorted from blood, taken at week 4, from a patient treated with tofacitinib. The receptor source for this set is a human donor with alopecia areata.

The chain joins TRBV15 to TRBJ2-1, with 8 bases fitting TRBD1. The CDR3 is made up of 15 amino acids. In germline, CDR1 is LNHNV, CDR2 YYDKDF (reference sequence). V lost 3 bases and J lost 3; bases outside the gene matches: 4. The CDR3 DNA sequence: TGTGCCACCAGCAGGCCGGGACAGGACTACAATGAGCAGTTCTTC. It codes for CATSRPGQDYNEQFF.

The chain has TRBV29-1 and TRBJ1-2, with 7 bases identical to TRBD1. Germline trimming cut 6 bases from V and 6 bases from J; bases unmatched to any gene: 1. The CDR3 loop spans 10 amino acids. CDR1 and CDR2 from the germline V gene are SQVTM and ANQGSEA. The CDR3 DNA follows: TGCAGCGTGACAGGGAATGGCTACACCTTC. This gives the protein CSVTGNGYTF.

This rearrangement joins TRBV27 to TRBJ1-1; D is ambiguous. CDR1 is MNHEY, CDR2 SMNVEV, per germline (reference sequence). This CDR3 region has 14 residues. Trimming pared 3 bases from V and 3 bases from J, leaving 11 bases between. DNA of the CDR3: TGTGCCAGCAGTTTCCGACGGGATTACACTGAAGCTTTCTTT. It specifies CASSFRRDYTEAFF.

In its sample, this clone was seen many times. CDR3 sequence reads: CASSLGGSYNSPLHF. As DNA, the CDR3 is TGTGCCAGCAGCCTGGGCGGTTCCTATAATTCACCCCTCCACTTT. The chain combines TRBV14 with TRBJ1-6; unclear D gene. Germline CDR1 reads SGHDN; CDR2 reads FVKESK. The CDR3 sequence is 15 residues long. V lost 4 bases and J 1 base, leaving 8 bases between the germline ends.

The chain carries TRBV30 and TRBJ1-1; a weak D match, TRBD1 (6 bases). Looked up from germline, CDR1 is GTSNPN and CDR2 is SVGIG (reference sequence). The CDR3 runs to 13 residues. Trimming removed 2 bases at V and 3 bases at J, with 10 bases between. CDR3 in amino acids: CAWSKGGDTEAFF. For the CDR3, the DNA is TGTGCCTGGAGTAAGGGGGGGGACACTGAAGCTTTCTTT.

This chain uses TRBV5-6 with TRBJ1-2; 7 nucleotides agree with TRBD1. J gave up 7 bases and V 3 bases, and 18 bases lay outside the gene matches. CDR1 SGHDT and CDR2 YYEEEE come from the germline V gene. CDR3 length: 17 amino acids. The DNA of the CDR3 is TGTGCCAGCAGCTCGCCGGGACAGACACTGAGGACATCTGGCTACACCTTC. This translates into CASSSPGQTLRTSGYTF.

This sequence joins TRBV4-3 and TRBJ2-1; D remains ambiguous. V was shortened by 0 bases and J by 9 bases, with 12 bases between the two germline ends. The CDR3 has 14 amino acids. Germline values: CDR1 LGHNA, CDR2 YSLEER. The CDR3 sequence: CASSQDLVFGEQFF. The CDR3 region has the DNA TGCGCCAGCAGCCAAGATTTGGTGTTCGGTGAGCAGTTCTTC.

The CDR3 protein is CASSPRRTDTQYF. In DNA, the CDR3 is TGTGCCAGCAGCCCCCGGAGAACCGATACGCAGTATTTT. This chain connects TRBV11-3 to TRBJ2-3; D call uncertain. This CDR3 is 13 amino acids long. Germline loops: CDR1 SGHNT, CDR2 YENEEA. V shed 5 bases and J shed 6 bases, with 12 bases lying between them.

This chain links TRBV4-1 with TRBJ1-6; D remains unclear. Germline V gene lookup returns CDR1 MGHRA and CDR2 YSYEKL. V lost 1 base, J lost 7 bases, and 14 bases lay in between. The CDR3 totals 16 residues. CDR3 protein: CASSQGDGGPNSPLHF. The CDR3 nucleotides read TGCGCCAGCAGCCAAGGGGATGGCGGGCCGAATTCACCCCTCCACTTT.

This clone was counted between two and nine times. The chain links TRBV4-3 to TRBJ2-7, with D perhaps assigned TRBD1 or TRBD2 (5 bases each). V lost 4 bases to trimming and J lost 6 bases, with 19 bases between them. The CDR3 spans 15 residues. Germline assignment: CDR1 LGHNA and CDR2 YSLEER. The CDR3 spells CASSRERGAFTEQYF. The CDR3 DNA reads as TGCGCCAGCAGCCGAGAAAGAGGGGCGTTCACCGAGCAGTACTTC.

This chain connects TRBV29-1 to TRBJ2-7, with 7 bases aligning to TRBD1. The CDR3 is 13 residues long. CDR1 is SQVTM, CDR2 ANQGSEA, per germline. The V and J ends lost 6 bases and 6 bases, in that order; junction bases with no gene match: 11. CDR3 amino acids: CSVVPGQSAEQYF. The CDR3, as DNA: TGCAGCGTGGTGCCGGGACAGTCGGCCGAGCAGTACTTC.

The V gene is TRBV29-1, the J gene TRBJ2-3; perhaps TRBD2 as D (6 bases). Trimming left V 7 bases short and J 0 bases short, with 11 bases between. Germline V lookup: CDR1 SQVTM, CDR2 ANQGSEA. The CDR3 runs 13 residues. CDR3 in DNA: TGCAGCGGCCGGGGGAGAAGCACAGATACGCAGTATTTT. Translating gives CSGRGRSTDTQYF.

In its sample, this clone was seen a few times. The chain uses TRBV19 and TRBJ2-4; 7 bases align to TRBD1. This CDR3 is 14 amino acids long. CDR1 is LNHDA, CDR2 SQIVND, per germline (reference sequence). V dropped 7 bases and J dropped 4; count of bases not matched to a gene: 7. CDR3 nucleotides: TGTGCCAGTAACCCACAGGGGTCAAAAAACATTCAGTACTTC. Its translation: CASNPQGSKNIQYF.

The CDR3 DNA reads as TGCAGCGTAATTAGGGACCGTATCACCGGGGAGCTGTTTTTT. Its translation is CSVIRDRITGELFF. The genes are TRBV29-1 and TRBJ2-2; D may correspond to TRBD1 or TRBD2 (5 bases each). The CDR3 sequence is 14 residues long. Trimming left V 6 bases short and J 4 bases short, with 15 bases between. Germline V gene sequence: CDR1 SQVTM, CDR2 ANQGSEA.

V usage is TRBV30 and J usage is TRBJ2-7; D possibly uses TRBD1 or TRBD2 (6 bases each). This CDR3 is 14 amino acids long. Trimming shortened V by 3 bases and J by 0 bases, and 12 bases separated the two germline ends. Germline assignment: CDR1 GTSNPN and CDR2 SVGIG (reference sequence). The CDR3 DNA is TGTGCCTGGAGCACGGGGGCACTCTCCTACGAGCAGTACTTC. Its translation is CAWSTGALSYEQYF.

This chain uses TRBV2 with TRBJ2-5, with D possibly matching TRBD2 (6 bases). The CDR3 covers 15 residues. Trimming left V 2 bases short and J 3 bases short, with 13 bases between. Germline loops: CDR1 SNHLY, CDR2 FYNNEI. CDR3 in DNA: TGTGCCAGCAGTGAACCCCGGGGGTTGAAAGAGACCCAGTACTTC. The encoded protein is CASSEPRGLKETQYF.

The V call is TRBV25-1, the J call TRBJ1-2, with D unclear. This CDR3 spans 13 amino acids. V was shortened by 7 bases and J by 2 bases, with 11 bases between the two germline ends. Germline assignment: CDR1 MGHDK and CDR2 SYGVNS. The CDR3 sequence is CASTAGANYGYTF. In nucleotides, the CDR3 is TGTGCCAGCACTGCAGGAGCAAACTATGGCTACACCTTC.

V usage is TRBV5-6 and J usage is TRBJ2-1; D ambiguous. V lost 0 bases and J lost 2, with 9 bases in between. The CDR3 has 15 residues. Germline assignment: CDR1 SGHDT and CDR2 YYEEEE. CDR3 region: CASSLDSRAYNEQFF. The CDR3 bases are TGTGCCAGCAGCTTGGACAGCCGCGCCTACAATGAGCAGTTCTTC.